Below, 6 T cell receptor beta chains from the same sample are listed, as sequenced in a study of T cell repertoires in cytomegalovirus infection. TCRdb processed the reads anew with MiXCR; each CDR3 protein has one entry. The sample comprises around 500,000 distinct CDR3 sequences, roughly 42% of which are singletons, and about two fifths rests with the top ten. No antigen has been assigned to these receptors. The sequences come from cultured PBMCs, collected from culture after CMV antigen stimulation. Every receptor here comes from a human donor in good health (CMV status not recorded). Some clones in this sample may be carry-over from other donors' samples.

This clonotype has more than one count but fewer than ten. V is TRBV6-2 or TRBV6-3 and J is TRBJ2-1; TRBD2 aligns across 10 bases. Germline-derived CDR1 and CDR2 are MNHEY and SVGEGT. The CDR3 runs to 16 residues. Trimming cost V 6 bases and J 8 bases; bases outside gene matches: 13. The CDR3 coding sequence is TGTGCCAGCAGCCTGAGGCTGGCTAGCGGGAGCTATGAGCAGTTCTTC. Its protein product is CASSLRLASGSYEQFF.

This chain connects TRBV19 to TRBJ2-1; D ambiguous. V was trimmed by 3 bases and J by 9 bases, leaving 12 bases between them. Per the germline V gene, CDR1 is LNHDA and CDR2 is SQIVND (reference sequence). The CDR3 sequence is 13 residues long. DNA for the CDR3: TGTGCCAGTAGTATGCGTTCTGACTTTGAGCAGTTCTTC. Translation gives CASSMRSDFEQFF. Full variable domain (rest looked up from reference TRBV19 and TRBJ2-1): DGGITQSPKYLFRKEGQNVTLSCEQNLNHDAMYWYRQDPGQGLRLIYYSQIVNDFQKGDIAEGYSVSREKKESFPLTVTSAQKNPTAFYLCASSMRSDFEQFFGPGTRLTVL.

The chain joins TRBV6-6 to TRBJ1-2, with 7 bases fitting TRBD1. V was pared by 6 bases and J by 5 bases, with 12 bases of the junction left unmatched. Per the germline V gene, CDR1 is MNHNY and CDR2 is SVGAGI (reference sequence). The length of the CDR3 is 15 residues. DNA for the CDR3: TGTGCCAGCAGGGATACCGGGACAGCCCGTTATGGCTACACCTTC. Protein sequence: CASRDTGTARYGYTF.

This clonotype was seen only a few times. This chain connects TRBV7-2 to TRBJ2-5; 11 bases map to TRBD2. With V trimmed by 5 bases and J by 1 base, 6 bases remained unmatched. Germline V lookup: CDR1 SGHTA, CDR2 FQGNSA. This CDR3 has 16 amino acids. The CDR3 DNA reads TGTGCCAGCAGCCGGGGGACTAGCGGCGTCCAAGAGACCCAGTACTTC. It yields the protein CASSRGTSGVQETQYF.

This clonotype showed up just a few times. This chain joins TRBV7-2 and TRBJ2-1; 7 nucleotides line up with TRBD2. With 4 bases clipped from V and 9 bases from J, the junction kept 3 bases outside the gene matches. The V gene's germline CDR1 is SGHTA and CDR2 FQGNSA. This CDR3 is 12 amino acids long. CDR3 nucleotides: TGTGCCAGCAGCTCTACTAGCGTTGAGCAGTTCTTC. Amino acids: CASSSTSVEQFF.

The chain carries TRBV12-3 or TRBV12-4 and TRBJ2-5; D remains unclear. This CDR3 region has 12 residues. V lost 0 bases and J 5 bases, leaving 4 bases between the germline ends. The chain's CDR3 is CASSLADETQYF. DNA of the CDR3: TGTGCCAGCAGTTTAGCGGACGAGACCCAGTACTTC.